One sample yielded the 26 T cell receptor beta chains listed below, sequenced in a study of early T cells in non-severe SARS-CoV-2 infection. MiXCR was run by TCRdb on the 5' RACE reads, yielding one entry per CDR3 protein. Of 50,000 to 55,000 distinct CDR3 sequences listed, about 9.3% are singletons. The specimen was whole blood. These receptors all stem from an adult who was a healthcare worker with PCR-confirmed SARS-CoV-2 infection or an uninfected control (not recorded which).

This clonotype was seen at least ten times. The V and J genes are TRBV20-1 and TRBJ2-1, with D hard to call. The CDR3 runs to 15 residues. V was pared by 3 bases and J by 2 bases, with 14 bases between. Germline CDR1 reads DFQATT; CDR2 reads SNEGSKA (reference sequence). CDR3 sequence reads: CSASPPLGTYNEQFF. The CDR3 DNA reads as TGCAGTGCTAGCCCCCCCCTAGGAACCTACAATGAGCAGTTCTTC.

This clonotype was seen repeatedly, ten times or more. The chain couples TRBV7-2 to TRBJ2-3; D may be TRBD1 (6 bases). The CDR3 extends over 15 amino acids. The germline V gene has CDR1 SGHTA and CDR2 FQGNSA. Trimming left V 2 bases short and J 3 bases short, with 12 bases between. The DNA for the CDR3 is TGTGCCAGCAGCTTATATCTGGGGGCGACAGATACGCAGTATTTT. Translating it yields CASSLYLGATDTQYF. Based on the CDR3 plus reference TRBV7-2 and TRBJ2-3, the full variable domain is GAGVSQSPSNKVTEKGKDVELRCDPISGHTALYWYRQSLGQGLEFLIYFQGNSAPDKSGLPSDRFSAERTGGSVSTLTIQRTQQEDSAVYLCASSLYLGATDTQYFGPGTRLTVL.

On this clonotype itself: A single base separates this from a much larger clone, so it may be a read error. The chain is built from TRBV24-1 and TRBJ2-2, with D tentatively TRBD2 (5 bases). The V gene's germline CDR1 is KGHDR and CDR2 SFDVKD. The CDR3 is 17 amino acids. The CDR3 bases are TGTGCCACCAGTGATCTGAGTGGTAGCGAGAACACCGGGGAGCCGTTTTTT. Protein: CATSDLSGSENTGEPFF.

This clonotype was recorded at least ten times. In DNA form, the CDR3 reads TGTGCCACCCACCGGGCGCGGGGGCCGGGAGATACGCAGTATTTT. It translates to CATHRARGPGDTQYF. J is TRBJ2-3 and V is TRBV5-6, with D perhaps matching TRBD2 (7 bases). Germline V gene data show CDR1 as SGHDT and CDR2 as YYEEEE. The CDR3 is made up of 15 amino acids. V was cut by 9 bases and J by 5 bases, with 22 bases left in between.

This clonotype was seen ten or more times. V gene TRBV12-3 or TRBV12-4 combines with J gene TRBJ2-7; 7 bases agree with TRBD1. This CDR3 has 14 amino acids. J was trimmed by 4 bases and V by 6 bases; bases with no gene match: 9. The CDR3 DNA follows: TGTGCCAGCAGCCGAATCCTACAGGGGTACGAGCAGTACTTC. Translation gives CASSRILQGYEQYF.

Many counts were recorded for this clonotype. The V call is TRBV30, the J call TRBJ1-2; D remains unclear. The CDR3 is 14 amino acids. The germline CDR1 and CDR2 sequences are GTSNPN and SVGIG (reference sequence). V lost 2 bases to trimming and J lost 0 bases, with 10 bases between them. Here the CDR3 reads CAWSRPDTNYGYTF. In DNA form, the CDR3 reads TGTGCCTGGAGTCGCCCGGATACTAACTATGGCTACACCTTC.

This clonotype was counted ten times or more. V gene TRBV20-1 combines with J gene TRBJ2-4; TRBD1 matches 8 bases. V was pared by 4 bases and J by 5 bases, with 4 bases of the junction left unmatched. Germline V gene data show CDR1 as DFQATT and CDR2 as SNEGSKA (reference sequence). The CDR3 loop spans 13 amino acids. CDR3 amino acids: CSAMDRVQNIQYF. In nucleotides, the CDR3 is TGCAGTGCTATGGACAGGGTCCAAAACATTCAGTACTTC.

In this sample, this clonotype turned up many times. V gene TRBV4-2 combines with J gene TRBJ2-1; D possibly corresponds to TRBD2 (5 bases). CDR1 and CDR2 (germline): LGHNA, YNFKEQ. Trimming shortened V by 0 bases and J by 9 bases, and 18 bases separated the two germline ends. This CDR3 contains 16 residues. As DNA, the CDR3 is TGTGCCAGCAGCCAAGAATACCTTAGCGATTGGGTTGAGCAGTTCTTC. It encodes CASSQEYLSDWVEQFF.

This clonotype appeared many times. This chain links TRBV29-1 with TRBJ1-4; 9 positions match TRBD1. Losses at the gene ends were 7 bases for V and 3 bases for J; bases not matched to a gene: 3. Germline loops: CDR1 SQVTM, CDR2 ANQGSEA. This CDR3 has 13 residues. CDR3 amino acids: CSGYRGPNEKLFF. CDR3 coding DNA: TGCAGCGGTTACAGGGGGCCTAATGAAAAACTGTTTTTT.

This chain uses TRBV3-1 with TRBJ2-5; D call uncertain. V lost 2 bases and J lost 3, with 16 bases in between. The CDR3 sequence is 16 residues long. In germline, CDR1 is LGHDT, CDR2 YNNKEL (reference sequence). The CDR3 DNA reads as TGTGCCAGCAGCCAACGCGGCGCCCTGATTAAAGAGACCCAGTACTTC. Its translation: CASSQRGALIKETQYF.

This clonotype came up many times. The junction departs from germline at one end; a sequencing error may be responsible. The genes are TRBV7-2 and TRBJ2-3; 14 positions agree with TRBD2. This CDR3 region has 19 residues. The germline V gene has CDR1 SGHTA and CDR2 FQGNSA. CDR3 nucleotide sequence: TGTGCCAGCAGCAAGGGACTAGCGGGAGAAGCGACTAGCACAGATACGCAGTTTTTT. It encodes CASSKGLAGEATSTDTQFF. Drawing the rest from reference TRBV7-2 and TRBJ2-3, the complete variable domain is GAGVSQSPSNKVTEKGKDVELRCDPISGHTALYWYRQSLGQGLEFLIYFQGNSAPDKSGLPSDRFSAERTGGSVSTLTIQRTQQEDSAVYLCASSKGLAGEATSTDTQFFGPGTRLTVL.

This clonotype has just a few counts. The chain is built from TRBV3-1 and TRBJ1-1; D is possibly TRBD1 (6 bases). CDR1 is LGHDT and CDR2 is YNNKEL in the germline V gene (reference sequence). The CDR3 sequence is 13 residues long. Deletions cut 3 bases from V and 5 bases from J, with 10 bases between. The CDR3 DNA is TGTGCCAGCAGCCAGGGGGCGTTGACTGAAGCTTTCTTT. Translated: CASSQGALTEAFF.

This clonotype was found many times. The chain joins TRBV29-1 to TRBJ2-1, with TRBD2 matching over 8 bases. Germline V gene lookup returns CDR1 SQVTM and CDR2 ANQGSEA. This CDR3 comprises 15 residues. The CDR3 DNA reads TGCACCGCAAGTCCGGCGGGAGGAATAGGAGATGAGCAGTTCTTC. Its protein product is CTASPAGGIGDEQFF.

This clonotype has a handful of counts. The V gene is TRBV11-2, the J gene TRBJ2-1; D is perhaps TRBD1 (6 bases). The CDR3 length is 16 residues. CDR1 and CDR2 (germline): SGHAT, FQNNGV. Trimming pared 1 base from V and 0 bases from J, leaving 10 bases between. The CDR3 nucleotides are TGTGCCAGCAGCTTAGGTGCGGACAGCTCCTACAATGAGCAGTTCTTC. Translated, it gives CASSLGADSSYNEQFF.

This clonotype showed up many times. V and J are TRBV10-3 and TRBJ2-7; 9 bases fit TRBD1. CDR1 ENHRY and CDR2 SYGVKD come from the germline V gene. Trimming cost V 6 bases and J 1 base; bases outside gene matches: 1. The CDR3 is 13 residues long. Written as DNA, the CDR3 is TGTGCCATCAGCGGACAGGGGTCCTACGAGCAGTACTTC. Translated: CAISGQGSYEQYF.

This clonotype has just a few counts. The genes are TRBV30 and TRBJ2-1, with TRBD2 matching over 8 bases. J was trimmed by 0 bases and V by 1 base; bases with no gene match: 5. CDR3 length: 16 residues. Germline assignment: CDR1 GTSNPN and CDR2 SVGIG (reference sequence). CDR3 region: CAWSDPLAGSYNEQFF. In nucleotides, the CDR3 is TGTGCCTGGAGTGACCCCCTAGCGGGCTCCTACAATGAGCAGTTCTTC. The variable domain in full, with the rest retrieved from reference TRBV30 and TRBJ2-1, is SQTIHQWPATLVQPVGSPLSLECTVEGTSNPNLYWYRQAAGRGLQLLFYSVGIGQISSEVPQNLSASRPQDRQFILSSKKLLLSDSGFYLCAWSDPLAGSYNEQFFGPGTRLTVL.

This clonotype was counted many times. V is TRBV10-3 and J is TRBJ1-4, with D possibly TRBD1 on 5 matching bases. The CDR3 has 15 residues. Germline V gene data show CDR1 as ENHRY and CDR2 as SYGVKD. The V end lost 2 bases, the J end lost 8 bases, and 15 bases lay between the germline ends. In nucleotides, the CDR3 is TGTGCCATCAGTGAGCGCCGGGGGAGATTCGAAAAACTGTTTTTT. Translated, it gives CAISERRGRFEKLFF.

About this clonotype: A read error may be the cause here, since a much bigger clone is one base away. The chain joins TRBV24-1 to TRBJ2-1, with D uncertain. V lost 6 bases, J lost 8 bases, and 13 bases lay in between. Germline CDR1 and CDR2: KGHDR and SFDVKD. CDR3 length equals 13 residues. The CDR3, as DNA: TGTGCCACCAGTAAGTCTTTGAAAGATGAGCAGTTCTTC. Translating gives CATSKSLKDEQFF.

In this sample, this clonotype turned up a few times. The rearrangement links TRBV5-6 to TRBJ1-1, with a weak D call TRBD1 (5 bases). CDR3 length: 12 residues. Germline V gene data show CDR1 as SGHDT and CDR2 as YYEEEE. Trimming took off 5 bases at V and 6 bases at J, with 11 bases between the two ends. CDR3 amino acids: CASSPGRAEAFF. DNA of the CDR3: TGTGCCAGCAGTCCTGGCAGGGCTGAAGCTTTCTTT.

This clonotype was seen many times. The gene calls are TRBV5-4 and TRBJ1-1; 9 bases map to TRBD1. The V and J ends lost 4 bases and 4 bases, in that order; junction bases with no gene match: 5. The CDR3 covers 14 residues. Germline V gives CDR1 SGHNT, CDR2 YYREEE (reference sequence). The CDR3 DNA reads as TGTGCCAGCAGCCGCCGGGACAGGGTCACTGAAGCTTTCTTT. Translation gives CASSRRDRVTEAFF. Supplemented by reference TRBV5-4 and TRBJ1-1, the full variable domain reads ETGVTQSPTHLIKTRGQQVTLRCSSQSGHNTVSWYQQALGQGPQFIFQYYREEENGRGNFPPRFSGLQFPNYSSELNVNALELDDSALYLCASSRRDRVTEAFFGQGTRLTVV.

This clonotype was counted ten times or more. J is TRBJ1-1 and V is TRBV30; a possible D gene is TRBD1 (5 bases). V lost 3 bases to trimming and J lost 2 bases, with 10 bases between them. Germline V lookup: CDR1 GTSNPN, CDR2 SVGIG (reference sequence). This CDR3 is 13 amino acids long. The CDR3 sequence is CAWSGQRNTEAFF. DNA of the CDR3: TGTGCCTGGAGCGGACAAAGAAACACTGAAGCTTTCTTT.

This clonotype was counted ten times or more. The rearrangement links TRBV5-6 to TRBJ2-2, with unresolved D. The CDR3 has 14 residues. Germline CDR1 is SGHDT and CDR2 is YYEEEE. Trimming left V 0 bases short and J 4 bases short, with 7 bases between. CDR3 DNA sequence: TGTGCCAGCAGCTTGGCCCGCCCCACCGGGGAGCTGTTTTTT. It codes for CASSLARPTGELFF.

In this sample, this clonotype turned up many times. This chain joins TRBV30 and TRBJ1-6, with D perhaps TRBD1 (6 bases). Germline lookup yields CDR1 GTSNPN and CDR2 SVGIG (reference sequence). V lost 0 bases and J 9 bases, leaving 12 bases between the germline ends. The CDR3 spans 14 residues. CDR3 in amino acids: CAWSVRGGGSPLHF. CDR3 bases: TGTGCCTGGAGTGTACGCGGAGGGGGTTCACCCCTCCACTTT.

This clonotype was observed at least ten times. The V gene is TRBV25-1, the J gene TRBJ1-1; a weak D match, TRBD1 (5 bases). V dropped 8 bases and J dropped 6 bases, with 16 bases sitting between them. Germline loops: CDR1 MGHDK, CDR2 SYGVNS. The length of the CDR3 is 13 residues. The CDR3 sequence: CASGTGEGAEAFF. CDR3 DNA sequence: TGTGCCAGCGGGACGGGCGAAGGGGCTGAAGCTTTCTTT. The full variable domain, its missing parts supplied by reference TRBV25-1 and TRBJ1-1, is EADIYQTPRYLVIGTGKKITLECSQTMGHDKMYWYQQDPGMELHLIHYSYGVNSTEKGDLSSESTVSRIRTEHFPLTLESARPSHTSQYLCASGTGEGAEAFFGQGTRLTVV.

This clonotype has at least ten counts. This sequence joins TRBV11-2 and TRBJ2-3; D gene unclear. The CDR3 consists of 11 residues. V was shortened by 0 bases and J by 8 bases, with 3 bases between the two germline ends. Germline CDR1 is SGHAT and CDR2 is FQNNGV. CDR3 sequence (DNA): TGTGCCAGCAGCTTAGAGGGTACGCAGTATTTT. Translation: CASSLEGTQYF.

This clonotype was observed at least ten times. V usage is TRBV5-1 and J usage is TRBJ1-1; D is ambiguous. The CDR3 length is 13 residues. Deletions cut 0 bases from V and 0 bases from J, with 3 bases between. Germline CDR1 SGHRS, CDR2 YFSETQ. In DNA form, the CDR3 reads TGCGCCAGCAGCTTGGGCTTGAACACTGAAGCTTTCTTT. Translation gives CASSLGLNTEAFF.